Sequencing of this T cell receptor (beta chain) was carried out in a study of cytomegalovirus exposure and HLA in healthy donors. PCR was performed using 60 Vbeta and 13 Jbeta primers. Sequenced by immunoSEQ multiplex PCR; TCRdb stores in-frame clones only, minus some. The sample carries around 70,000 clones, roughly 82% recorded once. With respect to this clone: Its antigen is not known.

The V gene end was trimmed by 2 bases and the J gene end by 7 bases; junction bases not matched to a gene: 9. Germline V gene sequence: CDR1 LNHNV, CDR2 YYDKDF (reference sequence). This CDR3 has 16 amino acids. Broader study findings: Among the CMV-associated chains, a few were confirmed in vitro as specific for CMV antigens.

The chain links TRBV15 to TRBJ2-1; 9 bases agree with TRBD1. The TCR was taken from a man between 65 and 85 years old in good health and CMV-seronegative. Sequenced input: PBMCs. As DNA, the CDR3 is TGTGCCACCAGCAGACCCGGGACAGGGACCACGAATGAGCAGTTCTTC. Its translation: CATSRPGTGTTNEQFF.